This entry is about one T cell receptor (beta chain). The data belong to a study of blood T cell repertoires in COVID-19. As for the study in general: The United States, Italy and Spain provided the acute and convalescent COVID-19 samples. Sources were T cells, B-cell-depleted T cells, or PBMCs; the material itself was cDNA or gDNA.

Study processing details: Amplifying reference gene primers gave estimates of nucleated cell counts. The repertoire was sequenced with immunoSEQ multiplex PCR; TCRdb's copy has only in-frame clones and lacks some. V and J calls and clone size are as listed in that table; D and trimming were resolved from the DNA. The repertoire consists of about 500,000 clones, with roughly nine tenths occurring once and the leading ten covering 0.75% to 0.9%. Looked up from germline, CDR1 is SGHDN and CDR2 is FVKESK. The CDR3 contains 16 residues. V was shortened by 4 bases and J by 6 bases, with 19 bases between the two germline ends.

Input material: peripheral blood. The rearrangement links TRBV14 to TRBJ2-1, with D maybe TRBD2 (6 bases). The source is a man between 18 and 29 years old with COVID-19, enrolled during active disease. The CDR3 DNA reads TGTGCCAGCAGCCTCGGCGGTAGCGGTTTTGGCAATGAGCAGTTCTTC. It yields the protein CASSLGGSGFGNEQFF.